Below are 25 T cell receptor beta chains sequenced from a single sample in a study of cytomegalovirus exposure and HLA in healthy donors (dated by TCRdb to 2017 to 2019). Library preparation used the immunoSEQ multiplex PCR assay. A mixture of 60 forward primers for TCR Vbeta segments and 13 reverse primers for TCR Jbeta segments was used in the multiplex PCR. TCRdb carries this immuneACCESS record with in-frame sequences only. Its versions omit some clonotypes, under half of them owing to an unresolved V gene in the studies checked, with the rest unexplained. For this sample there are roughly 150,000 clones; roughly 80% appear just once. The top ten clonotypes cover around an eighth of the sample. Sequencing input: PBMCs. The receptors stem from a woman aged 40 to 50 in good health and CMV-seronegative.

The CDR3 is CASTDRFRIAEAFF. In DNA, the CDR3 is TGTGCCAGCACGGACAGGTTTCGAATCGCTGAAGCTTTCTTT. The rearrangement uses TRBV2 and TRBJ1-1; 7 bases agree with TRBD1. The CDR3 loop spans 14 amino acids. CDR1 is SNHLY, CDR2 FYNNEI, per germline. The V segment lost 7 bases and the J segment 6 bases; nucleotides outside the gene matches: 11.

This clone was recorded a few times. This rearrangement joins TRBV7-9 to TRBJ1-1; no firm D call. The V end lost 1 base, the J end lost 4 bases, and 10 bases lay between the germline ends. The CDR3 covers 14 residues. Germline V CDR1 and CDR2: SEHNR, FQNEAQ (reference sequence). The CDR3 region is CASSLGAEATEAFF. The CDR3 DNA is TGTGCCAGCAGCTTAGGGGCGGAGGCCACTGAAGCTTTCTTT.

Regarding this clone: A read error may account for a junction end that differs from germline. The V and J genes are TRBV27 and TRBJ2-6; 9 bases map to TRBD2. CDR1 is MNHEY, CDR2 SMNVEV, per germline (reference sequence). CDR3 length: 13 residues. CDR3 bases: TGTGCCAGCAGTGCGGGGGGGGCCAACGGCCTGACTTTC. This codes for CASSAGGANGLTF. The whole variable domain, filled in from reference TRBV27 and TRBJ2-6, reads EAQVTQNPRYLITVTGKKLTVTCSQNMNHEYMSWYRQDPGLGLRQIYYSMNVEVTDKGDVPEGYKVSRKEKRNFPLILESPSPNQTSLYFCASSAGGANGLTFGAGSRLTVL.

This chain links TRBV7-2 with TRBJ1-2, with 8 bases identical to TRBD1. CDR1 SGHTA and CDR2 FQGNSA come from the germline V gene. The trim removed 4 bases at V and 3 bases at J, leaving 10 bases unmatched. The CDR3 extends over 16 amino acids. The CDR3 loop is CASSSNSGQGHYGYTF. In nucleotides, the CDR3 is TGTGCCAGCAGCTCCAATTCCGGACAGGGACACTATGGCTACACCTTC.

The chain combines TRBV11-2 with TRBJ1-1, with 10 bases fitting TRBD1. V lost 5 bases to trimming and J lost 4 bases; unmatched junction nucleotides: 7. The CDR3 consists of 15 residues. Germline V gene data show CDR1 as SGHAT and CDR2 as FQNNGV. The CDR3 nucleotides read TGTGCCAGCAGCAAGTCGACAGGGGGCGTCACTGAAGCTTTCTTT. Protein product: CASSKSTGGVTEAFF. The whole variable domain, filled in from reference TRBV11-2 and TRBJ1-1, reads EAGVAQSPRYKIIEKRQSVAFWCNPISGHATLYWYQQILGQGPKLLIQFQNNGVVDDSQLPKDRFSAERLKGVDSTLKIQPAKLEDSAVYLCASSKSTGGVTEAFFGQGTRLTVV.

The V call is TRBV11-3, the J call TRBJ2-1; unclear D gene. The germline V gene encodes CDR1 SGHNT and CDR2 YENEEA. The CDR3 runs to 15 residues. V was cut by 1 base and J by 1 base, with 8 bases left in between. The CDR3 reads CASSLGRNSYNEQFF. The CDR3 DNA reads as TGTGCCAGCAGCTTAGGCAGGAATTCCTACAATGAGCAGTTCTTC.

The rearrangement links TRBV7-2 to TRBJ2-5, with 7 bases aligning to TRBD1. The ends lost 6 bases at V and 5 bases at J; junction bases unmatched: 3. The CDR3 loop spans 12 amino acids. Germline V CDR1 and CDR2: SGHTA, FQGNSA. In DNA form, the CDR3 reads TGTGCCAGCAGACAGGGGCTGGAGACCCAGTACTTC. It codes for CASRQGLETQYF.

V usage is TRBV11-2 and J usage is TRBJ2-7, with D possibly matching TRBD2 (7 bases). The CDR3 length is 14 residues. Between the trimmed V and J ends, which lost 11 bases and 2 bases, there was a span of 19 bases. Germline CDR1 and CDR2: SGHAT and FQNNGV. CDR3 loop: CAASLRGGPYEQYF. The CDR3 region has the DNA TGTGCCGCCAGCCTAAGGGGGGGCCCCTACGAGCAGTACTTC.

The genes are TRBV28 and TRBJ1-2; D remains unclear. The CDR3 is 15 residues long. Germline loops: CDR1 MDHEN, CDR2 SYDVKM. Trimming removed 3 bases from V and 2 bases from J, with 13 bases in between. The CDR3 loop reads CASSFLSLVNYGYTF. DNA for the CDR3: TGTGCCAGCAGTTTCCTGAGTCTAGTAAACTATGGCTACACCTTC.

The chain links TRBV9 to TRBJ2-1, with 7 bases that match TRBD2. The V and J ends lost 3 bases and 0 bases, in that order; junction bases with no gene match: 18. The CDR3 length is 20 residues. Germline V lookup: CDR1 SGDLS, CDR2 YYNGEE. CDR3 region: CASSAPRVSSGFPSYNEQFF. Here the CDR3 DNA reads TGTGCCAGCAGCGCCCCTCGGGTGTCTAGCGGATTTCCCTCCTACAATGAGCAGTTCTTC.

V gene TRBV6-5 combines with J gene TRBJ1-2; 10 positions match TRBD1. This CDR3 has 15 residues. Trimming removed 5 bases from V and 2 bases from J; junction bases left unmatched: 5. CDR1 and CDR2 from the germline V gene are MNHEY and SVGAGI. CDR3 bases: TGTGCCAGCAGTCGATCGACAGGGGGCAACTATGGCTACACCTTC. Its translation is CASSRSTGGNYGYTF.

CDR3 residues: CASSFAGRTHTDTQYF. The CDR3 DNA reads TGCGCCAGCAGCTTCGCAGGTCGGACTCACACAGATACGCAGTATTTT. V usage is TRBV5-1 and J usage is TRBJ2-3; possibly TRBD2 for D (5 bases). There are 16 residues in the CDR3. Trimming cost V 2 bases and J 2 bases, with 15 bases left between them. Germline V gene sequence: CDR1 SGHRS, CDR2 YFSETQ.

The rearrangement joins TRBV2 to TRBJ1-2, with D perhaps matching TRBD1 (6 bases). The V end lost 10 bases, the J end lost 5 bases, and 17 bases lay between the germline ends. Germline V gene data show CDR1 as SNHLY and CDR2 as FYNNEI. The CDR3 loop spans 13 amino acids. The CDR3 nucleotides read TGTGCCACTCACAGGGCTAGAGAATATGGCTACACCTTC. Its translation: CATHRAREYGYTF.

This chain connects TRBV2 to TRBJ1-2, with D maybe TRBD1 (5 bases). The germline V gene has CDR1 SNHLY and CDR2 FYNNEI. This CDR3 is built from 14 residues. V lost 8 bases and J 2 bases, leaving 15 bases between the germline ends. The CDR3 reads CASGAGGTNYGYTF. For the CDR3, the DNA is TGTGCCAGCGGGGCAGGTGGAACGAACTATGGCTACACCTTC.

This clone has just a few counts. CDR3 nucleotide sequence: TGTGCCAGCAGCTTGGGCGCCTACGAAACCTACGAGCAGTACTTC. Translating gives CASSLGAYETYEQYF. The chain couples TRBV5-5 to TRBJ2-7; no definite D call. This CDR3 region has 15 residues. The V gene lost 0 bases and the J gene lost 2 bases, with 12 bases spanning the gap. The germline CDR1 and CDR2 sequences are SGHKS and YYEKEE (reference sequence).

This chain links TRBV27 with TRBJ2-7, with 7 bases fitting TRBD1. J gave up 1 base and V 6 bases, and 9 bases lay outside the gene matches. This CDR3 has 15 residues. Germline V gene lookup returns CDR1 MNHEY and CDR2 SMNVEV (reference sequence). Written as DNA, the CDR3 is TGTGCCAGCAGCCCCGGCAGGGGGAGATCCTACGAGCAGTACTTC. This sequence encodes CASSPGRGRSYEQYF.

The chain employs TRBV20-1 and TRBJ2-7; TRBD2 aligns across 9 bases. This CDR3 region has 11 residues. Germline-derived CDR1 and CDR2 are DFQATT and SNEGSKA (reference sequence). The V and J ends lost 7 bases and 6 bases, in that order; junction bases with no gene match: 4. DNA of the CDR3: TGCAGTGTAGGACTAGCGTTCGAGCAGTACTTC. As protein: CSVGLAFEQYF.

This chain links TRBV6-6 with TRBJ2-7, with TRBD1 identical over 12 bases. V shed 4 bases and J 6 bases; nucleotides not matched to a gene: 7. CDR1 and CDR2 (germline): MNHNY, SVGAGI (reference sequence). This CDR3 has 15 amino acids. DNA for the CDR3: TGTGCCAGCAGTTCATCCGGGACAGGGGGCCTCGAGCAGTACTTC. Amino acids: CASSSSGTGGLEQYF.

This chain connects TRBV6-6 to TRBJ2-3; 12 positions agree with TRBD2. The CDR3 sequence is 16 residues long. The germline V gene has CDR1 MNHNY and CDR2 SVGAGI (reference sequence). J lost 5 bases, V lost 2 bases, and 5 bases had no gene match. The CDR3 here is CASSYTSGGFGDTQYF. CDR3 DNA: TGTGCCAGCAGTTACACTAGCGGGGGGTTCGGAGATACGCAGTATTTT.

The V and J genes are TRBV7-6 and TRBJ2-7, with 8 bases that match TRBD1. Germline V gene data show CDR1 as SGHVS and CDR2 as FNYEAQ. J was trimmed by 6 bases and V by 5 bases; bases with no gene match: 12. CDR3 length equals 15 residues. CDR3: CASSPPGTGVREQYF. CDR3 DNA sequence: TGTGCCAGCAGCCCCCCCGGGACAGGAGTTCGCGAGCAGTACTTC.

The chain employs TRBV5-1 and TRBJ2-3; TRBD2 might be the D (5 bases). The CDR3 is made up of 14 amino acids. Per the germline V gene, CDR1 is SGHRS and CDR2 is YFSETQ. The V and J ends lost 8 bases and 0 bases respectively, with 13 bases between them. The CDR3 bases are TGCGCCAGTTGGACCGGGGTAAGCACAGATACGCAGTATTTT. Residues: CASWTGVSTDTQYF.

V is TRBV28 and J is TRBJ2-7, with a tentative D call TRBD1 (6 bases). This CDR3 has 15 amino acids. V was clipped by 3 bases and J by 2 bases, with 14 bases between them. The germline CDR1 and CDR2 sequences are MDHEN and SYDVKM. The CDR3 coding sequence is TGTGCCAGCAGTTTTCGGGACAAAGTTGCCTACGAGCAGTACTTC. It is translated as CASSFRDKVAYEQYF.

The chain couples TRBV7-8 to TRBJ1-2; perhaps TRBD1 as D (6 bases). The CDR3 covers 16 residues. V was cut by 4 bases and J by 1 base, with 16 bases left in between. Per germline, CDR1 SGHVS and CDR2 FQNEAQ. CDR3 loop: CASSSGPRTDNYGYTF. The CDR3 DNA reads as TGTGCCAGCAGCTCAGGTCCCCGGACAGATAACTATGGCTACACCTTC.

The chain combines TRBV15 with TRBJ1-4; possibly TRBD1 for D (5 bases). The CDR3 totals 14 residues. The ends were cut back, 2 bases at V and 2 bases at J, with 6 bases in the middle. Germline V gene data show CDR1 as LNHNV and CDR2 as YYDKDF (reference sequence). As DNA, the CDR3 is TGTGCCACCAGCAGACGACAGACTAATGAAAAACTGTTTTTT. Translating gives CATSRRQTNEKLFF.

This clone was seen a handful of times. The DNA for the CDR3 is TGTGCCAGCAGCTCCGGGACTGTCGTAGGGGAGCTGTTTTTT. Translation gives CASSSGTVVGELFF. The chain joins TRBV9 to TRBJ2-2; D may be TRBD2 (6 bases). Germline loops: CDR1 SGDLS, CDR2 YYNGEE. This CDR3 spans 14 amino acids. V was shortened by 4 bases and J by 8 bases, with 15 bases between the two germline ends.